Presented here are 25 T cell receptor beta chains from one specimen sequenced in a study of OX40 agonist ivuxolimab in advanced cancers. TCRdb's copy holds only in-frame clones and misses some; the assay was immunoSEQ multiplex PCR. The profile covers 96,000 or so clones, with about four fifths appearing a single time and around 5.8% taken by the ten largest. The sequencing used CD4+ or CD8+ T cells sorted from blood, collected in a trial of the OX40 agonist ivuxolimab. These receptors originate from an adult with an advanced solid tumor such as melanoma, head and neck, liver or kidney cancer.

Here the CDR3 DNA reads TGTGCCAGCAGCCCCGTTGGGGGCCTCAATTATGGCTACACCTTC. It yields the protein CASSPVGGLNYGYTF. The chain couples TRBV5-4 to TRBJ1-2; D is possibly TRBD1 (6 bases). CDR3 size: 15 residues. Germline V gene sequence: CDR1 SGHNT, CDR2 YYREEE (reference sequence). V was shortened by 4 bases and J by 5 bases, with 18 bases between the two germline ends.

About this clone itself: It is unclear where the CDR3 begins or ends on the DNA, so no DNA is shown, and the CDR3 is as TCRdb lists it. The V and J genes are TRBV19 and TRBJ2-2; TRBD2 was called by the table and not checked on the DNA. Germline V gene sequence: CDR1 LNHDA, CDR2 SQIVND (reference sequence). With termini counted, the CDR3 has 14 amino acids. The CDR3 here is CASTPFFGAGELFF.

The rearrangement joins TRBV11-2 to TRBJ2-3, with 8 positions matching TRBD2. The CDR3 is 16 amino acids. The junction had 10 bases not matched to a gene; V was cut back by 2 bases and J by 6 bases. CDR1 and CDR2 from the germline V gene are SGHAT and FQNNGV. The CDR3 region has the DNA TGTGCCAGCAGCTTAAGTGGTGGGACTAGAGGGGATACGCAGTATTTT. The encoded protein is CASSLSGGTRGDTQYF.

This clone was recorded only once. CDR3 region: CASSTRQAANRDEQYF. The CDR3 DNA reads as TGTGCCAGCAGCACTAGGCAAGCCGCAAACAGGGACGAGCAGTACTTC. The chain links TRBV7-8 to TRBJ2-7; a weak D match, TRBD1 (6 bases). V was clipped by 5 bases and J by 5 bases, with 22 bases between them. Looked up from germline, CDR1 is SGHVS and CDR2 is FQNEAQ. The length of the CDR3 is 16 residues.

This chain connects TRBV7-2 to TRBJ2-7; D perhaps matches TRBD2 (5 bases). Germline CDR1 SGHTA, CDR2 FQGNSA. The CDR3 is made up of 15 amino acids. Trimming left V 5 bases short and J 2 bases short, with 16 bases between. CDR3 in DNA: TGTGCCAGCAGCCCCCGTGGCGGGTTGACCTACGAGCAGTACTTC. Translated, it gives CASSPRGGLTYEQYF.

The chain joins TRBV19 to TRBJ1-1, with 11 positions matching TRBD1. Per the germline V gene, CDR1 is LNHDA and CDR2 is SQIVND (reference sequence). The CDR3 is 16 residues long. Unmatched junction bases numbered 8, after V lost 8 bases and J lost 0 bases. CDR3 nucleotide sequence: TGTGCCAGTGGAAGGGACAGGGGGAACCTGAACACTGAAGCTTTCTTT. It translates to CASGRDRGNLNTEAFF.

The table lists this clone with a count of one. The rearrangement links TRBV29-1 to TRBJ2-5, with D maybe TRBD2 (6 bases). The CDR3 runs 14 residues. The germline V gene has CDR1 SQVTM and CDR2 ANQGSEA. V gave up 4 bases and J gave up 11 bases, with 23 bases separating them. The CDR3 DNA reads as TGCAGCGTTGTTTCGAACGGCGGTGGAGGGGAGCAGTACTTC. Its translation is CSVVSNGGGGEQYF.

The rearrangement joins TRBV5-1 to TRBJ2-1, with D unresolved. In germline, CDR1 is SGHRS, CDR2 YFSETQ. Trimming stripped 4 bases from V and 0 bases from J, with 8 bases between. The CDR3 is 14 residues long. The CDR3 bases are TGCGCCAGCAGCGGGATTAGCTCCTACAATGAGCAGTTCTTC. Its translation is CASSGISSYNEQFF.

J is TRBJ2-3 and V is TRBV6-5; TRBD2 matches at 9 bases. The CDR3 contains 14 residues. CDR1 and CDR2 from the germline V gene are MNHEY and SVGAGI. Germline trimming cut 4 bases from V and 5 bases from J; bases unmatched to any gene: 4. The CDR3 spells CASSSAGGGDTQYF. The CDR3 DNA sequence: TGTGCCAGCAGTTCCGCGGGGGGGGGAGATACGCAGTATTTT.

The CDR3 sequence: CASSLLGGTDTQYF. CDR3 nucleotide sequence: TGTGCCAGCAGTTTACTAGGGGGCACAGATACGCAGTATTTT. V gene TRBV27 combines with J gene TRBJ2-3; D is perhaps TRBD1 (5 bases). Germline CDR1 reads MNHEY; CDR2 reads SMNVEV (reference sequence). The ends were cut back, 2 bases at V and 1 base at J, with 7 bases in the middle. The CDR3 is 14 amino acids.

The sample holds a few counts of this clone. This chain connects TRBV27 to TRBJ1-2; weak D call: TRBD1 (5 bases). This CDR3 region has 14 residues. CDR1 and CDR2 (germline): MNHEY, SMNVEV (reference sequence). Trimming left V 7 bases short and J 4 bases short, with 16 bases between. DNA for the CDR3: TGTGCCAGCATGAGGGCAGGGATCGGCTATGGCTACACCTTC. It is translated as CASMRAGIGYGYTF.

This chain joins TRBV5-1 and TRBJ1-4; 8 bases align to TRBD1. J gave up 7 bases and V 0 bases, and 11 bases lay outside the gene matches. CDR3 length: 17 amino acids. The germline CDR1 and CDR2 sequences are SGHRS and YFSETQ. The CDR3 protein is CASSLASLGRGLEKLFF. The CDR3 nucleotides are TGCGCCAGCAGCTTGGCCAGTTTGGGCAGGGGGCTTGAAAAACTGTTTTTT.

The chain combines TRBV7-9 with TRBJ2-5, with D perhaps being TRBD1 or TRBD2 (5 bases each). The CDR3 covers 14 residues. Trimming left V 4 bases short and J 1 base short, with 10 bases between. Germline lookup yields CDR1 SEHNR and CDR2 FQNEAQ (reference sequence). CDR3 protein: CASSSPGGQETQYF. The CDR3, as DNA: TGTGCCAGCAGCTCACCTGGGGGCCAAGAGACCCAGTACTTC.

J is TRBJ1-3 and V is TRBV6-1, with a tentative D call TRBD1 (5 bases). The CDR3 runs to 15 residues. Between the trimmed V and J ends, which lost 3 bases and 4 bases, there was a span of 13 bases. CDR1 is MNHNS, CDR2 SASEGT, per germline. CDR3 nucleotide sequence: TGTGCCAGCAGTGACCCGGGGCTTGGCGGAAACACCATATATTTT. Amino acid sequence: CASSDPGLGGNTIYF.

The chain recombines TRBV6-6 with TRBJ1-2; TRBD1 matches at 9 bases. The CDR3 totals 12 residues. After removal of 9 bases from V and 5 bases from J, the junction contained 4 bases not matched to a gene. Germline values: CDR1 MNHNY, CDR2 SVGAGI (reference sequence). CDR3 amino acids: CASEQGAYGYTF. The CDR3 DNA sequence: TGTGCCAGTGAACAGGGGGCTTATGGCTACACCTTC.

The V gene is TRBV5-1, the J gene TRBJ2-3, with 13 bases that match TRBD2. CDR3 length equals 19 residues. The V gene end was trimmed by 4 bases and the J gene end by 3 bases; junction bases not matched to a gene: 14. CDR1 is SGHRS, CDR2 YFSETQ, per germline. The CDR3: CASSPYPTTSGGVTDTQYF. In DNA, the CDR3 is TGCGCCAGCAGCCCCTACCCCACAACTAGCGGGGGGGTTACAGATACGCAGTATTTT.

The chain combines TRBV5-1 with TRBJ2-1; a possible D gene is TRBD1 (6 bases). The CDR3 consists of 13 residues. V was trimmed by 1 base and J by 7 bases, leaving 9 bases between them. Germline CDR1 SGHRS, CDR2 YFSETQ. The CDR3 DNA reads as TGCGCCAGCAGCTTGAGTACAGGGAATGAGCAGTTCTTC. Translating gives CASSLSTGNEQFF. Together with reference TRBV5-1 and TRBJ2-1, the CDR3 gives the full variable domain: KAGVTQTPRYLIKTRGQQVTLSCSPISGHRSVSWYQQTPGQGLQFLFEYFSETQRNKGNFPGRFSGRQFSNSRSEMNVSTLELGDSALYLCASSLSTGNEQFFGPGTRLTVL.

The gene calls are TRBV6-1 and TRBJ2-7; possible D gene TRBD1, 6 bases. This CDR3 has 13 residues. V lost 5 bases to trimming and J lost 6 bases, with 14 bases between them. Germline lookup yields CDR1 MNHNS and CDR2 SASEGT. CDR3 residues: CASSRPQGIEQYF. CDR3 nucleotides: TGTGCCAGCAGTAGACCACAGGGTATCGAGCAGTACTTC.

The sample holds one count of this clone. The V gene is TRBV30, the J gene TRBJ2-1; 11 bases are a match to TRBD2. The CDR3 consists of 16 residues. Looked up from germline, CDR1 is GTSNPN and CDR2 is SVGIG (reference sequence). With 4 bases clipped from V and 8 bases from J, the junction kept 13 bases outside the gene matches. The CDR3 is CAWIRAGLAGGDEQFF. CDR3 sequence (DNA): TGTGCCTGGATCAGAGCTGGGCTAGCGGGGGGCGATGAGCAGTTCTTC.

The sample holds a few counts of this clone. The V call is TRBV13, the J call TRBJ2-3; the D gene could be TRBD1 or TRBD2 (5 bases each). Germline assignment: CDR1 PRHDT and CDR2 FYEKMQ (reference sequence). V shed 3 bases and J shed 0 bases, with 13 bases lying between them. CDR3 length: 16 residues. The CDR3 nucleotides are TGTGCCAGCAGCTTGAGGACGGGGCGAAGCACAGATACGCAGTATTTT. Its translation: CASSLRTGRSTDTQYF.

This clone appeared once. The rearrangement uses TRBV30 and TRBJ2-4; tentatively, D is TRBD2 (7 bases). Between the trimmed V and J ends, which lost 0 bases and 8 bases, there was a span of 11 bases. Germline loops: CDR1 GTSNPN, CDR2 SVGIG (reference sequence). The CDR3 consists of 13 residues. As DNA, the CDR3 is TGTGCCTGGAGTGTTAGGGGGGGAGACATTCAGTACTTC. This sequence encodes CAWSVRGGDIQYF.

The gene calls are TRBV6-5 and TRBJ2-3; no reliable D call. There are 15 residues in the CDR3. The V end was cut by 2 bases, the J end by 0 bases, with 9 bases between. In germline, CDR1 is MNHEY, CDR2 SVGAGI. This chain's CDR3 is CASSYAAASTDTQYF. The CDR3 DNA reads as TGTGCCAGCAGTTACGCGGCGGCGAGCACAGATACGCAGTATTTT.

As DNA, the CDR3 is TGCGCCAGCAGCGGCGATGGACAGCCCTCTGGGGCCAACGTCCTGACTTTC. Encoded protein: CASSGDGQPSGANVLTF. The genes are TRBV5-1 and TRBJ2-6; D is perhaps TRBD1 (6 bases). The CDR3 is 17 residues long. CDR1 and CDR2 from the germline V gene are SGHRS and YFSETQ. V was shortened by 4 bases and J by 0 bases, with 14 bases between the two germline ends.

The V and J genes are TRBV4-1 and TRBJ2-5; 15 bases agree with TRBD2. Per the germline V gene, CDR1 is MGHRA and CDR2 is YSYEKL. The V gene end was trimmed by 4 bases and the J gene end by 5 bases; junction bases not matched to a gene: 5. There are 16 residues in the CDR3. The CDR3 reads CASSPGLAGGYETQYF. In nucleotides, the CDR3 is TGCGCCAGCAGCCCGGGACTAGCGGGAGGTTACGAGACCCAGTACTTC.

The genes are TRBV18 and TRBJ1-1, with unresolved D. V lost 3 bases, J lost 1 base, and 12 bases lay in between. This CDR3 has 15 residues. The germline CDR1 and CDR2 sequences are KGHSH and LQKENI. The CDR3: CASSPRWAENTEAFF. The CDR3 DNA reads TGTGCCAGCTCACCCCGATGGGCTGAGAACACTGAAGCTTTCTTT.